This TCR beta chain stems from a study of cytomegalovirus exposure and HLA in healthy donors. Study-level results: HLA alleles were associated with some 16,000 TCR beta sequences in a later analysis at 0.05 false discovery rate. Rarity characterized most TCR sequences, yet some public TCRs appeared in many donors. Analysis was performed later, and it showed HLA-associated TCR beta chains to be more clonally expanded than equally common others.

CDR1 is MNHEY and CDR2 is SMNVEV in the germline V gene (reference sequence). The V end lost 2 bases, the J end lost 3 bases, and 13 bases lay between the germline ends. The CDR3 has 15 residues. Concerning this clone itself: The antigen remains unidentified.

PCR involved 60 Vbeta and 13 Jbeta primers. Some clones are missing from TCRdb's copy, which holds only in-frame ones; the method was immunoSEQ multiplex PCR. The sample gives 95,000 to 150,000 clones, about 80% of which show up once; roughly a tenth is in the top ten. The sequence came from a man in his thirties or forties in good health and CMV-seropositive. Material for sequencing was PBMCs. The V call is TRBV27, the J call TRBJ1-1; tentative D call: TRBD1 (5 bases). Here the CDR3 DNA reads TGTGCCAGCAGTTTAAGGGGAAGGGTTGACACTGAAGCTTTCTTT. Protein: CASSLRGRVDTEAFF.